This TCR beta chain stems from a study of T-cell reconstitution after alpha-beta-depleted transplantation in children. General study points: It was surviving recipient T cells and thymic progenitors that gave some patients high TCRbeta diversity at day 60. Several hundred graft clones that had expanded were reportedly the source of alpha-beta T cells about two months after transplant. Among T cells one year after transplant, newly produced cells accounted for most counts and diversity.

A note on this clonotype: Antigen: not known.

CDR1 and CDR2 from the germline V gene are DFQATT and SNEGSKA (reference sequence). This CDR3 is 11 amino acids long. The germline V and J ends were trimmed by 1 base and 13 bases, with 13 bases remaining between them. TCRbeta library construction was performed incorporating unique molecular identifiers. TCRdb re-analysed the PCR reads in MiXCR, keeping a single row per CDR3 protein. The sample consists of about a million distinct CDR3 sequences, about 29% of them appearing once. The sequence was collected from a boy under two years old who had a stem cell transplant for SCID, so the T cells may come from the graft donor. This specimen consisted of PBMCs, mostly from graft donor cells, obtained 360 days after TCRalphabeta/CD19-depleted stem cell transplant. This chain joins TRBV20-1 and TRBJ2-5; D is unresolved. CDR3 protein: CSARVPRSPYF. CDR3 nucleotides: TGCAGTGCTAGAGTCCCCCGCTCCCCGTACTTC.